This TCR beta chain was sequenced in a study of blood T cell repertoires in COVID-19. Study background: COVID-19 samples, acute and convalescent, were from the United States, Italy and Spain. The analysed material was cDNA or gDNA that came from T cells, B-cell-depleted T cells, or PBMCs.

The authors' processing: Estimated nucleated cell counts came from reference gene primer amplification. Some clones are missing from TCRdb's copy, which holds only in-frame ones; the method was immunoSEQ multiplex PCR. V and J calls and clone size follow that table, whereas D and trimming were derived from the DNA. The table shows around 64,000 clones, with around 88% occurring only once. CDR3 size: 11 residues. Between the trimmed V and J ends, which lost 2 bases and 8 bases, there was a span of 6 bases. The germline CDR1 and CDR2 sequences are DFQATT and SNEGSKA (reference sequence). The chain employs TRBV20-1 and TRBJ1-4; D is undetermined. The sequencing input was peripheral blood. The receptor's source is a woman aged 80 or over with acute or convalescent COVID-19. The CDR3 DNA is TGCAGTGCTAGACCACTCGAAAAACTGTTTTTT. It yields the protein CSARPLEKLFF.